The T cell receptor (beta chain) described here comes from a study of CD8 T cells in ankylosing spondylitis (TCRdb year 2017). A note on the overall study: T cell receptor beta repertoires were profiled in healthy donors and ankylosing spondylitis patients so that disease-linked TCR variants could be found. Peripheral blood was sampled, and synovial fluid was also collected from ankylosing spondylitis patients. The full study cohort comprised roughly 24 ankylosing spondylitis patients and 85 to 120 healthy donors. General findings and caveats noted by the study authors: A TCR beta motif made up of several highly homologous amino acid variants appeared to be characteristic of blood from ankylosing spondylitis patients. The disease-linked clones were reported to be significantly enriched in matched synovial fluid samples from ankylosing spondylitis patients. Some of the motif variants had been reported before in the synovial fluid and blood of reactive arthritis patients, a finding that suggests common disease-initiation mechanisms. A CD8+ phenotype was shown by the disease-linked clones, which were found at relatively low frequencies in peripheral blood.

Synovial fluid samples were paired with blood samples taken from the same ankylosing spondylitis patients. Reading from cysteine to phenylalanine, the CDR3 counts 14 amino acids. Of the read, only the CDR3 DNA is kept; its 42 bases are in frame from base 1. Trimming accounts for 3 bases at V and 5 bases at J, while the number of junction bases matched to no gene is 4. CDR1 ENHRY and CDR2 SYGVKD were looked up in the germline V gene. Sequenced on an Illumina HiSeq 2500. Quantitative 5'-RACE with molecular barcodes was used to prepare TCR beta libraries. The original methods were these. Disease-linked TCR variants were identified with a new computational method built on a probabilistic model of VDJ rearrangement. TCRdb reanalyzed the raw reads on its own, using fastp at Q25 for trimming and MiXCR for clone calling, and kept in-frame beta chains. Rows with one shared CDR3 protein collapse into an entry with the most common genes and DNA. The V and J calls and clone size come from TCRdb's table, not from the authors' own analysis. The sample yields roughly 150,000 distinct CDR3 sequences; roughly 31% were counted once. Clones ranked in the top ten supply about 5.5% of the sample.

This clonotype was seen ten or more times. Its antigen has not been determined. Per-nucleotide qualities are absent, and no much larger clonotype sits a single base away. This receptor was obtained from a male donor with ankylosing spondylitis. The rearrangement combines TRBV10-3 with TRBJ2-5; 9 of the junction bases match TRBD1. Sequencing was carried out using synovial fluid, either unsorted or a sorted T cell fraction (not recorded which). The DNA sequence is as follows: TGTGCCATCAGTGACGGACAGGGGAGGGAGACCCAGTACTTC. The translation is CAISDGQGRETQYF.